Listed below are T cell receptor beta chains from one sample, sequenced in a study of tumor-infiltrating lymphocytes in localized non-small cell lung cancer. Measured with immunoSEQ multiplex PCR; TCRdb has only the in-frame clones, and not every one. The table includes 4,000 to 5,500 clones, less than 70% detected once. Sequenced sample: lung tumor tissue. Every receptor here comes from a human donor with non-small cell lung cancer. Both conserved end residues are part of each CDR3. A D gene is named only where the DNA matches it firmly. Part of the rows lack a size; the others show once, few, many or a class for expanded clones.

V	D	size	J	DNA	CDR3
TRBV7-2	TRBD2	NA	TRBJ2-5	TGTGCCAGCAATAAAGCGGGGATGGAGACCCAGTACTTC	CASNKAGMETQYF
TRBV6-6	NA	NA	TRBJ1-1	TGTGCCAGCAGTTACTCGATCGAGGGAAAAGCTTTCTTT	CASSYSIEGKAFF
TRBV7-2	TRBD1	NA	TRBJ2-3	TGTGCCAGCAGCTCTGGACAGGTTCGCACAGATACGCAGTATTTT	CASSSGQVRTDTQYF
TRBV7-6	NA	few	TRBJ2-3	TGTGCCAGCAGCTTACAAGCACAGGGATCCGCAGATACGCAGTATTTT	CASSLQAQGSADTQYF
TRBV10-1	TRBD1	few	TRBJ1-1	TGCGCCAGCAGTGCGGGACAGGGGACTGAAGCTTTCTTT	CASSAGQGTEAFF
TRBV5-6	NA	NA	TRBJ1-2	TGTGCCAGCAGTTTGGGGGCGGACTATGGCTACACCTTC	CASSLGADYGYTF
TRBV4-2	NA	NA	TRBJ2-2	TGTGCCAGCAGCCAAGTCGGATGGGGGCGGAGCGCAAACACCGGGGAGCTGTTTTTT	CASSQVGWGRSANTGELFF
TRBV29-1	NA	few	TRBJ1-1	TGCAGCGTTGCGATTAATTTTTGGGGTAACACTGAAGCTTTCTTT	CSVAINFWGNTEAFF
TRBV7-2	TRBD1	NA	TRBJ1-2	TGTGCCAGCAGCTCTACCCGACAGGGCGCGGGTTTAAATGGCTACACCTTC	CASSSTRQGAGLNGYTF
TRBV21-1	NA	NA	TRBJ1-5	TGTGCCAGCAGCGGGCGGGACAGGGTCAATCAGCCCCAGCATTTT	CASSGRDRVNQPQHF
TRBV7-6	NA	NA	TRBJ1-1	TGTGCCAGCAGCCGAACACTGAACACTGAAGCTTTCTTT	CASSRTLNTEAFF
TRBV11-2	NA	few	TRBJ1-2	TGTGCCAGCAGTCCGGGCGAGGGGGTAGGCTACACCTTC	CASSPGEGVGYTF
TRBV5-1	TRBD1	NA	TRBJ1-4	TGCGCCAGCAGCCCTCGGACAGGGTCGGGCGGCCGTACGAATGAAAAACTGTTTTTT	CASSPRTGSGGRTNEKLFF
TRBV5-1	NA	NA	TRBJ2-5	TGCGCCAGCAGCTTGGGCGCAGGGACGGGCGAGACCCAGTACTTC	CASSLGAGTGETQYF
TRBV19	NA	once	TRBJ2-1	TGTGCCAGTAGGATGGGCCACGGGTCCTACAATGAGCAGTTCTTC	CASRMGHGSYNEQFF
TRBV25-1	TRBD1	once	TRBJ2-5	TGTGCCAGCAGTGATTGGGGACAGCAAGAGACCCAGTACTTC	CASSDWGQQETQYF
TRBV4-2	NA	NA	TRBJ1-6	TGTGCCAGCAGCCTGGACGGGAATTCACCCCTCCACTTT	CASSLDGNSPLHF
TRBV19	NA	NA	TRBJ2-3	TGTGCCAGTATAGAGGTGGGGACAGATACGCAGTATTTT	CASIEVGTDTQYF
TRBV9	NA	few	TRBJ1-1	TGTGCCAGCAGCGTAGCTATGGGGGGGGGCACTGAAGCTTTCTTT	CASSVAMGGGTEAFF
TRBV7-2	TRBD2	NA	TRBJ2-3	TGTGCCAGCAGCCCTCGACTAGCGGGTCTTGCAGATACGCAGTATTTT	CASSPRLAGLADTQYF
TRBV5-1	NA	NA	TRBJ2-1	TGCGCCAGCAGCCAACAGGGAAATGAGCAGTTCTTC	CASSQQGNEQFF
TRBV10-3	NA	NA	TRBJ1-3	TGTGCCATCACTGAAATGGGAAACACCATATATTTT	CAITEMGNTIYF
TRBV10-3	NA	NA	TRBJ1-4	TGTGCCATCAGTGAGTCGAGCAGGGAGGGTGAAAAACTGTTTTTT	CAISESSREGEKLFF
TRBV7-2	TRBD2	NA	TRBJ2-5	TGTGCCAGCAGCACGGGGACTAGCGGGGGGGGAGAGACCCAGTACTTC	CASSTGTSGGGETQYF
TRBV6-5	TRBD1	NA	TRBJ1-2	TGTGCCAGCAGCCAGGGGGCGTTTGGCTACACCTTC	CASSQGAFGYTF
TRBV19	NA	NA	TRBJ2-5	TGTGCCAGTAGTACCGCTCGGGGGGAGACCCAGTACTTC	CASSTARGETQYF
TRBV28	NA	few	TRBJ1-2	TGTGCCAGCAGCTCTACAGAGTTTGGGGGCTACACCTTC	CASSSTEFGGYTF
TRBV7-3	NA	few	TRBJ2-6	TGTGCCAGCAGCTTAGACACACCCGGGGCCAACGTCCTGACTTTC	CASSLDTPGANVLTF
TRBV30	NA	NA	TRBJ1-3	TGTGCCTGGGGGGGAAACACCATATATTTT	CAWGGNTIYF
TRBV10-3	NA	NA	TRBJ1-3	TGTGCCATCAGTGAAAGGGGCTCAGGAAACACCATATATTTT	CAISERGSGNTIYF
TRBV7-9	NA	medium-sized	TRBJ1-5	TGTGCCAGCAGTCCTACCCCCAATCAGCCCCAGCATTTT	CASSPTPNQPQHF
TRBV5-5	NA	NA	TRBJ1-3	TGTGCCAGCAGCGCCGGGATGGCTGGAAACACCATATATTTT	CASSAGMAGNTIYF
TRBV7-2	TRBD1	NA	TRBJ2-2	TGTGCCAGCAGCTTATCCACTTTGACAGGGTCACTGAAGACCGGGGAGCTGTTTTTT	CASSLSTLTGSLKTGELFF
TRBV30	NA	NA	TRBJ1-3	TGTGCCTGGAGCGAGATAGGAAACACCATATATTTT	CAWSEIGNTIYF
TRBV7-6	TRBD2	once	TRBJ2-1	TGTGCCAGCAGCTTAAGCGGGAGCAGCAATGAGCAGTTCTTC	CASSLSGSSNEQFF
TRBV5-6	NA	NA	TRBJ2-7	TGTGCCAGCAGCTTTCTCGGGGGGCTCGCCTACGAGCAGTACTTC	CASSFLGGLAYEQYF
TRBV6-6	TRBD1	once	TRBJ1-2	TGTGCCAGCAGTCCCGGGACAGTTGGCTACACCTTC	CASSPGTVGYTF
TRBV9	NA	NA	TRBJ1-3	TGTGCCAGCAGCGTAGGCGGGACTGGAAACACCATATATTTT	CASSVGGTGNTIYF
TRBV4-3	TRBD2	NA	TRBJ2-3	TGCGCCAGCAGCCAAGACCTAGCGGGTGAAGGAGATACGCAGTATTTT	CASSQDLAGEGDTQYF
TRBV19	NA	few	TRBJ1-1	TGTGCCACAAGGGTAGGGTTGACTGAAGCTTTCTTT	CATRVGLTEAFF
TRBV5-4	TRBD1	NA	TRBJ2-3	TGTGCCAGCAGCGTAGACAGGGGTAGCACAGATACGCAGTATTTT	CASSVDRGSTDTQYF
TRBV7-9	NA	NA	TRBJ1-5	TGTGCCAGCAGCTTAGCTGGGCAGGCTCCCCAGCATTTT	CASSLAGQAPQHF
TRBV7-6	NA	NA	TRBJ2-7	TGTGCCAGCAGCTTAATTTTCCGGACCCACGAGCAGTACTTC	CASSLIFRTHEQYF
TRBV29-1	NA	NA	TRBJ2-7	TGCAGCGTTGAAGGGGACGGCACCTACGAGCAGTACTTC	CSVEGDGTYEQYF
TRBV9	NA	NA	TRBJ1-2	TGTGCCAGCAGCGTAGGATCCGTGCGAGGCTACACCTTC	CASSVGSVRGYTF
TRBV30	TRBD2	NA	TRBJ2-7	TGTGCCTGGGAGAGCGGGGGGACATACGAGCAGTACTTC	CAWESGGTYEQYF
TRBV27	TRBD1	NA	TRBJ1-2	TGTGCCAGCAGGGGAGAACAGGGGCTAAGGCGGGGCTACACCTTC	CASRGEQGLRRGYTF
TRBV5-1	TRBD1	NA	TRBJ1-4	TGCGCCAGCAGCTTCGCTGGGACAGTTAATGAAAAACTGTTTTTT	CASSFAGTVNEKLFF
TRBV30	NA	NA	TRBJ1-1	TGTGCCTGGAGTGTCCAAGATGGACGCAAAGCTTTCTTT	CAWSVQDGRKAFF
TRBV30	NA	NA	TRBJ1-3	TGTGCCTGGAGCCGGGACTCTGGCTCTGGAAACACCATATATTTT	CAWSRDSGSGNTIYF
TRBV7-9	NA	NA	TRBJ1-2	TGTGCCAGCAGCCCCCCGACACCAAGCTATGGCTACACCTTC	CASSPPTPSYGYTF
TRBV2	NA	NA	TRBJ2-1	TGTGCCAGCAGTGAAGGAGAAAATGAGCAGTTCTTC	CASSEGENEQFF
TRBV27	NA	NA	TRBJ1-1	TGTGCCAGCACAGGGCTAGGCACTGAAGCTTTCTTT	CASTGLGTEAFF